A selection of T cell receptor beta chains follows, all from one sample in a study of response to subunit inactivated influenza vaccine. Each CDR3 protein gets one entry after TCRdb re-called the RT-PCR reads with MiXCR. The sample has about 800,000 distinct CDR3 sequences, about 20% seen once. The sample in question was PBMCs from blood, obtained roughly 5 days after vaccination. Every receptor here comes from a man aged 45 to 65 who received an inactivated influenza vaccine. Each CDR3 is given with its conserved first and last residue. A D gene is named only where the DNA matches it firmly. Size is stated for part of the rows, as once, few or many counts, or as a class when the clone is expanded.

V	D	J	size	CDR3	DNA
TRBV4-2	TRBD2	TRBJ2-1	few	CASSQDLAAYNEQFF	TGTGCCAGCAGCCAAGATCTAGCGGCCTACAATGAGCAGTTCTTC
TRBV5-1	NA	TRBJ1-2	NA	CASSWDKNYGYTF	TGCGCCAGCAGCTGGGACAAGAACTATGGCTACACCTTC
TRBV7-2	NA	TRBJ2-3	NA	CASSLISGFPDTQYF	TGTGCCAGCAGCTTAATTAGCGGTTTTCCAGATACGCAGTATTTT
TRBV5-1	NA	TRBJ1-4	NA	CASSPLATNEKLFF	TGCGCCAGCAGCCCCCTTGCAACTAATGAAAAACTGTTTTTT
TRBV28	TRBD1	TRBJ2-4	NA	CASRRTGDVFGKNIQYF	TGTGCCAGCAGACGGACAGGCGACGTGTTCGGCAAAAACATTCAGTACTTC
TRBV15	TRBD1	TRBJ2-7	few	CATSPRRGPYEQYF	TGTGCCACCAGCCCTCGCAGGGGGCCCTACGAGCAGTACTTC
TRBV29-1	NA	TRBJ2-3	NA	CSVQGRSTDTQYF	TGCAGCGTTCAAGGGAGAAGCACAGATACGCAGTATTTT
TRBV9	NA	TRBJ2-3	few	CASSPPARGTTDTQYF	TGTGCCAGCAGCCCCCCCGCGCGGGGAACCACAGATACGCAGTATTTT
TRBV7-2	TRBD2	TRBJ2-1	NA	CASSQTSTMYNEQFF	TGTGCCAGCAGCCAGACTAGCACCATGTACAATGAGCAGTTCTTC
TRBV5-1	TRBD2	TRBJ2-2	few	CASSLDPSGTHTGELFF	TGCGCCAGCAGCTTGGATCCTAGCGGGACACACACCGGGGAGCTGTTTTTT
TRBV28	NA	TRBJ2-7	NA	CASSLIGTSYEQYF	TGTGCCAGCAGTTTAATCGGGACCTCCTACGAGCAGTACTTC
TRBV20-1	NA	TRBJ1-1	few	CSARHRGEAFF	TGCAGTGCTAGACACCGGGGTGAAGCTTTCTTT
TRBV3-1	NA	TRBJ2-7	NA	CAISLRYPYEQYF	TGTGCCATCAGCCTCAGGTACCCCTACGAGCAGTACTTC
TRBV20-1	TRBD1	TRBJ2-7	once	CSAEAAQGSEQYF	TGCAGTGCTGAGGCAGCACAGGGGTCCGAGCAGTACTTC
TRBV20-1	NA	TRBJ2-6	NA	CSARPSGANVLTF	TGCAGTGCTAGACCCTCTGGGGCCAACGTCCTGACTTTC
TRBV4-3	TRBD2	TRBJ2-1	few	CASSQSGLAGGEQFF	TGCGCCAGCAGCCAATCAGGACTAGCGGGAGGAGAGCAGTTCTTC
TRBV4-2	NA	TRBJ2-3	NA	CASSQWASESTDTQYF	TGTGCCAGCAGCCAATGGGCTAGCGAGAGCACAGATACGCAGTATTTT
TRBV30	NA	TRBJ1-1	NA	CAQLLNMNTEAFF	TGTGCCCAACTACTGAACATGAACACTGAAGCTTTCTTT
TRBV7-6	NA	TRBJ2-7	few	CASSLAPPRGANYEQYF	TGTGCCAGCAGCTTAGCCCCCCCCAGGGGGGCTAATTACGAGCAGTACTTC
TRBV20-1	TRBD2	TRBJ2-3	NA	CSASRRGDTDTQYF	TGCAGTGCTAGTCGGCGGGGGGACACAGATACGCAGTATTTT
TRBV7-9	TRBD2	TRBJ2-2	few	CASSGLAGRSTGELFF	TGTGCCAGCAGCGGACTAGCGGGAAGGTCCACCGGGGAGCTGTTTTTT
TRBV15	TRBD2	TRBJ2-2	NA	CATSRSLAGNTGELFF	TGTGCCACCAGCAGGTCTCTAGCGGGAAACACCGGGGAGCTGTTTTTT
TRBV6-2/TRBV6-3	NA	TRBJ2-1	few	CASRPPGRIYNEQFF	TGTGCCAGCAGGCCGCCGGGACGGATATACAATGAGCAGTTCTTC
TRBV12-3/TRBV12-4	TRBD1	TRBJ1-5	NA	CASSPARQGIGNQPQHF	TGTGCCAGCAGCCCCGCGAGACAGGGAATAGGCAATCAGCCCCAGCATTTT
TRBV7-9	NA	TRBJ2-7	few	CASSPTAKWPYEQYF	TGTGCCAGCAGCCCGACCGCTAAGTGGCCCTACGAGCAGTACTTC
TRBV6-1	NA	TRBJ2-3	few	CASTEGPYTDTQYF	TGTGCCAGCACCGAGGGCCCTTACACAGATACGCAGTATTTT
TRBV7-2	NA	TRBJ2-7	NA	CASSGTGAYQGEQYF	TGTGCCAGCAGTGGCACCGGGGCCTATCAGGGCGAGCAGTACTTC
TRBV12-3/TRBV12-4	TRBD1	TRBJ1-1	NA	CASRRTGVLQQAFF	TGTGCCAGCAGGAGGACAGGGGTACTCCAACAAGCTTTCTTT
TRBV27	NA	TRBJ1-5	few	CASSFSFNSNQPQHF	TGTGCCAGCAGTTTTTCGTTCAATAGCAATCAGCCCCAGCATTTT
TRBV4-3	NA	TRBJ2-3	NA	CASSQTSWATDTQYF	TGCGCCAGCAGCCAAACTAGCTGGGCCACAGATACGCAGTATTTT
TRBV24-1	TRBD2	TRBJ2-3	few	CATSELTGTTTDTQYF	TGTGCCACCAGTGAGCTTACCGGGACTACGACAGATACGCAGTATTTT
TRBV20-1	NA	TRBJ1-2	NA	CSASSGPYGYTF	TGCAGTGCTTCGTCAGGGCCCTATGGCTACACCTTC
TRBV7-9	NA	TRBJ2-7	few	CASSFDSEVDEQYF	TGTGCCAGCAGCTTCGACTCCGAGGTTGACGAGCAGTACTTC
TRBV20-1	TRBD2	TRBJ2-1	NA	CSARTSGISYNEQFF	TGCAGTGCTAGGACTAGCGGGATCTCCTACAATGAGCAGTTCTTC
TRBV10-3	TRBD2	TRBJ2-5	few	CAAGALGVETQYF	TGTGCCGCGGGAGCGCTAGGGGTAGAGACCCAGTACTTC
TRBV10-2	TRBD2	TRBJ2-3	NA	CASMSGGTDTQYF	TGCGCCAGCATGAGCGGGGGCACAGATACGCAGTATTTT
TRBV12-3/TRBV12-4	NA	TRBJ2-7	NA	CASSLFPGEQYF	TGTGCCAGCAGTTTATTCCCTGGCGAGCAGTACTTC
TRBV7-2	NA	TRBJ2-1	many	CASSPGFGRAREQFF	TGTGCCAGCAGCCCCGGGTTTGGGCGGGCCCGTGAGCAGTTCTTC
TRBV5-1	TRBD2	TRBJ2-3	few	CASSLAYFSGGASTQYF	TGCGCCAGCAGCTTGGCCTATTTTAGCGGGGGGGCATCCACGCAGTATTTT
TRBV29-1	NA	TRBJ2-4	NA	CSVVLGSNIQYF	TGCAGCGTTGTTCTGGGTTCAAACATTCAGTACTTC
TRBV6-2/TRBV6-3	NA	TRBJ1-5	NA	CASSYRSGKGLPAYQPQHF	TGTGCCAGCAGTTACCGGTCGGGGAAAGGACTTCCCGCTTATCAGCCCCAGCATTTT
TRBV12-3/TRBV12-4	NA	TRBJ2-7	many	CASSPRKTEQYF	TGTGCCAGCAGTCCCCGAAAGACCGAGCAGTACTTC
TRBV11-2	NA	TRBJ2-1	NA	CASSLDGASSAYNEQFF	TGTGCCAGCAGCTTAGATGGGGCTAGCTCAGCCTACAATGAGCAGTTCTTC
TRBV2	TRBD1	TRBJ1-6	NA	CASSGDSVNSPLHF	TGTGCCAGCAGTGGGGACAGTGTAAATTCACCCCTCCACTTT
TRBV20-1	TRBD2	TRBJ2-1	few	CSAVSHRLANGNEQFF	TGCAGTGCCGTAAGTCACAGACTAGCTAATGGCAATGAGCAGTTCTTC
TRBV12-3/TRBV12-4	NA	TRBJ1-5	few	CASTAASLVQPQHF	TGTGCCAGCACCGCCGCGAGCCTTGTTCAGCCCCAGCATTTT